This TCR beta chain is drawn from a study of Ad26.COV2.S vaccination and SARS-CoV-2 variants. Findings and limits, study-wide: While placebo recipients had lower spike-specific TCR breadth, vaccine recipients had more. Similar non-spike TCR breadth was observed in recipients of vaccine and of placebo. Measures of TCR breadth and depth may have fallen short of total T cell responses.

Profiling relied on immunoSEQ multiplex PCR, and the TCRdb table lists in-frame clones only, not all of them. The table records 46,000 or so clones, approximately 80% of them present only once. In regard to this clone: As yet, its antigen is unknown.

This CDR3 contains 13 residues. With 4 bases removed from V and 4 bases from J, the gap between germline ends came to 8 bases. CDR1 LNHDA and CDR2 SQIVND come from the germline V gene (reference sequence). The sample consisted of peripheral blood, taken after recovery from COVID-19. This rearrangement joins TRBV19 to TRBJ2-1; the D is unclear. The receptor's source is a human donor who had recovered from COVID-19. The CDR3 reads CASSSPYYNEQFF. The CDR3 DNA reads TGTGCCAGTAGTAGCCCTTATTACAATGAGCAGTTCTTC.